The sequence of this TCR beta chain was determined in a study of tumor-infiltrating lymphocytes in localized non-small cell lung cancer (dated by TCRdb to about 2021). Broadly, across the study: Several histologies were represented in the cohort, which also included both smokers and never-smokers as well as patients whose samples were collected after neoadjuvant chemotherapy. Resected tumor tissue and uninvolved lung tissue described as non-adjacent to the tumor were contributed by each patient, with both tissues obtained from the same patient. Flow cytometry, multiplex immunofluorescence, RNA-seq, exome sequencing and proteomics were applied to the same patients as TCR sequencing, which was one of several integrated assays. The overall ICON cohort was composed of 140 or so surgical patients with localized non-small cell lung cancer whose tumors were resected. A total of some 56 patients were included in the paired tumor versus uninvolved lung comparison of immunoSEQ T-cell fraction.

The CDR3 contains 15 residues, cysteine and phenylalanine counted. Only CDR3 DNA remains: 45 bases, in frame from the first base. CDR1 and CDR2, per the germline V gene, are LGHNA and YNFKEQ. The junction carries 9 bases between V and J, which are trimmed by 1 base and 3 bases respectively. On this clone itself: Its antigen remains unidentified. No per-base quality is available; no much larger clone lies one base away.

The T-cell fraction in tumor and uninvolved lung tissue was provided by TCR sequencing with the immunoSEQ assay. In the original analysis: For survival analysis, patients were divided into high (upper tertile) and low (lower two tertiles) T-cell fraction groups, which were compared by log-rank test. A signed-rank test was used to test paired tumor versus uninvolved lung differences in T-cell fraction. What TCRdb holds here is the immuneACCESS table cut down to in-frame rearrangements. Part of the clones is not present; checked against another copy, under half of the missing clones reflect an unresolved V gene, and the others are unexplained. V and J calls and clone size are given by that table; D and trimming were obtained from the DNA. The sample records around 13,000 clones, approximately 85% of which are singletons. The ten largest clones represent roughly 3.7% of the sample. ICON enrollment began in early 2016, and the last patient was enrolled in September 2018. Fresh tumor and matched uninvolved tissue for in-depth immune analyses, including TCR sequencing, were collected from a subcohort of around 73 patients. DNA for TCR sequencing was isolated from bulk tissue, and no cell sorting was done.

Overall results and qualifications from the work: Higher T cell infiltration in tumors than in uninvolved lung tissue was supported by TCRbeta sequencing, consistent with immunofluorescence CD3 counts. Because assay coverage varied across patients depending on available tissue quantity, TCR sequencing was performed for only a subset of the cohort. Because different assays used different pieces of the same tissue, intratumor heterogeneity could not be separated from technical variation. No difference in TCR-derived T-cell fraction was observed between the flow cytometry-defined immunotypes IM1 (good prognosis) and IM2 (poor prognosis).

This clonotype originated in a human donor with non-small cell lung cancer. Sequencing was done on a sample of uninvolved lung tissue not adjacent to the tumor. The V gene is TRBV4-2 and the J gene is TRBJ2-2; TRBD2 is a possible D gene, resting on 5 matching bases. The DNA sequence is TGTGCCAGCAGCCAAGGTTACGGGGACACCGGGGAGCTGTTTTTT. Its amino acids are CASSQGYGDTGELFF.